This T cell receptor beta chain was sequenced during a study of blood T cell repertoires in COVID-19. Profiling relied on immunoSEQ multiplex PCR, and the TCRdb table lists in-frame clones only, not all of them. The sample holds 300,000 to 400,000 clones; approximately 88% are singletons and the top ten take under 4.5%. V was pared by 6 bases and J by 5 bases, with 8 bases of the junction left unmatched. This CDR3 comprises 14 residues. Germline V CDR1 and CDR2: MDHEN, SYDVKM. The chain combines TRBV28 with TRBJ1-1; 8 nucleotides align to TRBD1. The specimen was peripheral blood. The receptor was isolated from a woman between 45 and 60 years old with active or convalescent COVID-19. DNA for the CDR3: TGTGCCAGCAGACCCGGACAGGGTTGGACTGAAGCTTTCTTT. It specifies CASRPGQGWTEAFF.